This paragraph reports one T cell receptor (beta chain). Libraries were prepared by immunoSEQ multiplex PCR; TCRdb keeps only in-frame clonotypes and omits some of them. The sample includes approximately 740,000 clones, 80% to 95% of them seen just once. This sample was included in a study of shared clonotypes between healthy human individuals. The V gene's germline CDR1 is MNHEY and CDR2 SMNVEV (reference sequence). CDR3 length equals 14 residues. The V segment lost 6 bases and the J segment 5 bases; nucleotides outside the gene matches: 8. Selected positively for CCR7 and CD45RO-negative, naive CD8 cells excluded terminally differentiated effector memory CD45RA+ cells.

The sample taken for sequencing was naive CD8+ T cells sorted from blood. The source of this sequence is a man aged 30 to 45 in good health. The chain couples TRBV27 to TRBJ2-5, with 8 nucleotides matching TRBD2. This CDR3 is CASRTFGGGETQYF. The CDR3 DNA sequence: TGTGCCAGCAGAACCTTCGGCGGGGGGGAGACCCAGTACTTC.